These 12 T cell receptor beta chains were all obtained from the same sample, sequenced in a study of beta chain features in type 1 diabetes. The sequenced template was cDNA made from the entire isolated RNA. Some clones are missing from TCRdb's copy, which holds only in-frame ones; the method was immunoSEQ multiplex PCR. This sample carries over 120,000 clones, over 9.5% of them seen once, and the ten largest clones take less than 1.5%. The sample was naive CD4+ T cells from blood. The receptors originated from a man aged 18 to 35 in good health.

This clone was seen only a few times. This sample also contains other DNA sequences that code for the same CDR3. The V and J genes are TRBV11-2 and TRBJ2-7; 9 bases align to TRBD1. The germline CDR1 and CDR2 sequences are SGHAT and FQNNGV. The V and J ends lost 5 bases and 6 bases, in that order; junction bases with no gene match: 5. There are 13 residues in the CDR3. In DNA form, the CDR3 reads TGTGCCAGCAGCCCACAGGGGGCCGGCGAGCAGTACTTC. Encoded protein: CASSPQGAGEQYF.

This clone was picked up a small number of times. The chain is built from TRBV4-3 and TRBJ1-2; no definite D call. V gave up 0 bases and J gave up 7 bases, with 9 bases separating them. Germline assignment: CDR1 LGHNA and CDR2 YSLEER. This CDR3 is built from 13 residues. CDR3 region: CASSQDLALGYTF. The CDR3 DNA is TGCGCCAGCAGCCAAGACCTCGCGCTTGGCTACACCTTC.

Notes on this clone: The germline gene is not matched at one end of the junction; a read error may be the cause. The chain carries TRBV7-2 and TRBJ2-4, with 14 bases matching TRBD2. Germline V lookup: CDR1 SGHTA, CDR2 FQGNSA. The length of the CDR3 is 17 residues. The CDR3 nucleotides are TGTGCCAGCAGCCCCCCGACTAGCGGGGGGGCCACAAACATTCAGTACTTC. Protein product: CASSPPTSGGATNIQYF.

This clone was observed a few times. This sequence joins TRBV7-2 and TRBJ1-6; no definite D call. Looked up from germline, CDR1 is SGHTA and CDR2 is FQGNSA. This CDR3 comprises 14 residues. Trimming took 3 bases from V and 10 from J, leaving 13 bases between them. DNA for the CDR3: TGTGCCAGCAGCTTCGTAAATCTCGGGTCACCCCTCCACTTT. This translates into CASSFVNLGSPLHF.

The sample holds a few counts of this clone. The chain employs TRBV6-5 and TRBJ1-2; 8 positions match TRBD1. The CDR3 totals 15 residues. The V and J ends lost 10 bases and 4 bases, in that order; junction bases with no gene match: 14. The V gene's germline CDR1 is MNHEY and CDR2 SVGAGI. The CDR3 spells CATGDRGSTSYGYTF. CDR3 nucleotide sequence: TGTGCCACCGGCGACAGGGGAAGTACGTCCTATGGCTACACCTTC.

The CDR3 sequence is CASSLGDLGNQPQHF. CDR3 in DNA: TGCGCCAGCAGCTTGGGCGACCTAGGCAATCAGCCCCAGCATTTT. The chain couples TRBV5-1 to TRBJ1-5, with D unclear. Germline values: CDR1 SGHRS, CDR2 YFSETQ. The CDR3 has 15 residues. V was shortened by 0 bases and J by 2 bases, with 9 bases between the two germline ends.

This clone was observed a handful of times. This chain joins TRBV7-2 and TRBJ2-2; D is perhaps TRBD2 (5 bases). The CDR3 contains 15 residues. Trimming cost V 2 bases and J 1 base, with 8 bases left between them. Germline V gene lookup returns CDR1 SGHTA and CDR2 FQGNSA. Here the CDR3 reads CASSLSRGNTGELFF. The CDR3 DNA sequence: TGTGCCAGCAGCTTATCTCGGGGGAACACCGGGGAGCTGTTTTTT. The complete variable domain, with remaining parts taken from reference TRBV7-2 and TRBJ2-2, reads GAGVSQSPSNKVTEKGKDVELRCDPISGHTALYWYRQSLGQGLEFLIYFQGNSAPDKSGLPSDRFSAERTGGSVSTLTIQRTQQEDSAVYLCASSLSRGNTGELFFGEGSRLTVL.

This clone was seen ten or more times. The chain employs TRBV14 and TRBJ2-1; D is perhaps TRBD2 (5 bases). Deletions cut 4 bases from V and 10 bases from J, with 14 bases between. The CDR3 totals 13 residues. From germline, CDR1 is SGHDN and CDR2 FVKESK. As DNA, the CDR3 is TGTGCCAGCAGCCCCCAACGGGGTACCGAGCAGTTCTTC. Its protein product is CASSPQRGTEQFF.

The DNA for the CDR3 is TGTGCCAGCAGCTTAGGACAGTACAATGAGCAGTTCTTC. Encoded protein: CASSLGQYNEQFF. The genes are TRBV7-7 and TRBJ2-1; weak D call: TRBD1 (5 bases). The V gene's germline CDR1 is SSHAT and CDR2 FNYEAQ (reference sequence). The CDR3 sequence is 13 residues long. Trimming stripped 1 base from V and 4 bases from J, with 5 bases between.

This clone was counted only a few times. This chain uses TRBV2 with TRBJ2-1, with 10 bases identical to TRBD2. Trimming at V came to 7 bases and at J to 5 bases, leaving 5 bases not matched to a gene. CDR1 and CDR2 from the germline V gene are SNHLY and FYNNEI. The CDR3 is 14 amino acids. CDR3 in amino acids: CASNNLAGDNEQFF. Here the CDR3 DNA reads TGTGCCAGCAATAACCTAGCGGGGGACAATGAGCAGTTCTTC.

To note about this clone: Mismatch with germline at one junction end may stem from a read error. V usage is TRBV5-1 and J usage is TRBJ2-5; 7 bases line up with TRBD1. The CDR3 has 16 amino acids. Germline loops: CDR1 SGHRS, CDR2 YFSETQ. CDR3 protein: CASSRQPGQSFWELDF. The CDR3 DNA follows: TGCGCCAGCAGCCGCCAGCCGGGACAGAGTTTTTGGGAATTGGACTTC.

This clone was counted a few times. At one end, the junction sequence differs from germline, possibly due to a read error. The chain links TRBV18 to TRBJ2-3; TRBD1 matches at 9 bases. This CDR3 comprises 14 residues. The germline V gene has CDR1 KGHSH and CDR2 LQKENI. CDR3 loop: CASSPQGATDTQYF. The CDR3 DNA reads as TGTGCCAGCTCGCCACAGGGGGCAACAGATACGCAGTATTTT.